A selection of T cell receptor beta chains follows, all from one sample in a study of cytomegalovirus exposure and HLA in healthy donors. Produced via immunoSEQ multiplex PCR; TCRdb's table is partial and in-frame only. The sample carries about 360,000 clones, 80% to 90% recorded once. Material: PBMCs. The origin of the receptors is a woman aged 18-30 years in good health and CMV-seronegative. CDR3s include the opening cysteine and the closing phenylalanine or tryptophan. D genes are given only for firm matches. For some rows the clone size is stated as once, few or many, or as a class when expanded; others skip it.

clone_size	v_call	cdr3_length	d_call	j_call	cdr3_nt	cdr3_aa
NA	TRBV30	11	NA	TRBJ2-7	TGTGCCTGGGACGACAGTTACGAGCAGTACTTC	CAWDDSYEQYF
NA	TRBV30	15	TRBD1	TRBJ1-1	TGTGCCTGGAGCGCTACAGGGGGTCTAAACACTGAAGCTTTCTTT	CAWSATGGLNTEAFF
NA	TRBV5-6	16	NA	TRBJ1-6	TGTGCCAGCAGCTTGGGGACGGGGAGTATGAATTCACCCCTCCACTTT	CASSLGTGSMNSPLHF
NA	TRBV6-1	15	NA	TRBJ1-1	TGTGCCAGCGTTCTGAGGGGAGGGGGTAACACTGAAGCTTTCTTT	CASVLRGGGNTEAFF
NA	TRBV27	13	NA	TRBJ1-1	TGTGCCAGCAGTTTAGACAGGAACACTGAAGCTTTCTTT	CASSLDRNTEAFF
NA	TRBV14	19	NA	TRBJ1-3	TGTGCCAGCAGCCAAGTGGGGCAGGGGCCCTTTCTCTCTGGAAACACCATATATTTT	CASSQVGQGPFLSGNTIYF
NA	TRBV7-3	17	TRBD2	TRBJ2-3	TGTGCCAGCAGCAAAGCAATAGCGGGAGGTGGCACAGATACGCAGTATTTT	CASSKAIAGGGTDTQYF
NA	TRBV27	13	NA	TRBJ1-5	TGTGCCAGCTCCCTTAGGGGTGGACAGCCCCAGCATTTT	CASSLRGGQPQHF
NA	TRBV2	16	TRBD2	TRBJ2-3	TGTGCCAGCAGTATTAGCGGGGGGGTAGCAATTGCTACGCAGTATTTT	CASSISGGVAIATQYF
NA	TRBV19	15	NA	TRBJ2-7	TGTGCCACCTCTCCCAGCAGCGCGCAATACTACGAGCAGTACTTC	CATSPSSAQYYEQYF
NA	TRBV27	17	TRBD1	TRBJ1-5	TGTGCCAGCAGTTTAAAGGGACAGGGCTATAGCAATCAGCCCCAGCATTTT	CASSLKGQGYSNQPQHF
NA	TRBV30	13	NA	TRBJ1-4	TGTGCCTGGAGTATGGGACTTAATGAAAAACTGTTTTTT	CAWSMGLNEKLFF
NA	TRBV6-1	15	TRBD2	TRBJ2-7	TGTGCCAGCAGTGAAACCAGCGGGAGTGGATACGAGCAGTACTTC	CASSETSGSGYEQYF
NA	TRBV2	14	TRBD1	TRBJ1-5	TGTGCCAGCAGTGAAGGACAGGGAATAAGGCCCCAGCATTTT	CASSEGQGIRPQHF
NA	TRBV4-1	17	NA	TRBJ1-1	TGCGCCAGCAGCCAAGTTGGCAGGGGTGTTATGAACACTGAAGCTTTCTTT	CASSQVGRGVMNTEAFF
once	TRBV5-4	16	TRBD2	TRBJ2-3	TGTGCCAGCAGCGGGAGGGACTCTGAATCTGGAGTTACGCAGTATTTT	CASSGRDSESGVTQYF
NA	TRBV11-3	15	TRBD2	TRBJ2-1	TGTGCCAGCAGCCCCCGGGGGGGCCCCTACAATGAGCAGTTCTTC	CASSPRGGPYNEQFF
few	TRBV10-2	14	TRBD1	TRBJ2-2	TGCGCCAGCAGGGATGACAGGGACACCGGGGAGCTGTTTTTT	CASRDDRDTGELFF